This record concerns one T cell receptor beta chain sequence. This sample was included in a study of Ad26.COV2.S vaccination and SARS-CoV-2 variants. The table came from immunoSEQ multiplex PCR; TCRdb's copy has only in-frame clones and leaves some out. Among about 400,000 clones listed, about 91% were seen once. Treatment indicated: around 19 received Ad26.COV2.S at low or high dose, single or two shots; about 5 received placebo; per-sample allocation not given. Day 63 after the first injection of vaccine or placebo was the sampling time. Germline V gene data show CDR1 as SGHDT and CDR2 as YYEEEE. The CDR3 is made up of 13 amino acids. The V and J ends lost 6 bases and 2 bases respectively, with 10 bases between them.

This sequence joins TRBV5-6 and TRBJ2-3; no clear D. The sequence was collected from a person aged 18-65 years who received the Ad26.COV2.S COVID-19 vaccine or a placebo. Sequencing was performed on peripheral blood, taken in a trial of Ad26.COV2.S vaccine versus placebo. The CDR3 sequence is CASNSGYTDTQYF. CDR3 coding DNA: TGTGCCAGCAATTCGGGCTACACAGATACGCAGTATTTT. Looking up the rest from reference TRBV5-6 and TRBJ2-3 gives the full variable domain: DAGVTQSPTHLIKTRGQQVTLRCSPKSGHDTVSWYQQALGQGPQFIFQYYEEEERQRGNFPDRFSGHQFPNYSSELNVNALLLGDSALYLCASNSGYTDTQYFGPGTRLTVL.